A selection of T cell receptor beta chains follows, all from one sample in a study of blood T cell repertoires in COVID-19. Using immunoSEQ multiplex PCR, the repertoire was profiled, and TCRdb retains in-frame clones only, with some absent. The sample includes more than 200,000 clones, 84% of them seen just once. The sequenced material came from peripheral blood. The receptors originated from a man aged 60 to 69 with acute or convalescent COVID-19. Each CDR3 is given with its conserved first and last residue. The order of the fields is V gene, clone size, J gene, CDR3 protein. Not all rows give a size; the values are once, few, many and, for expanded clones, a class.

TRBV27,-,TRBJ2-3,CASSLVSSGRRADTQYF
TRBV28,-,TRBJ2-7,CASSLKASGRYEQYF
TRBV5-4,-,TRBJ1-4,CATRTDPATNEKLFF
TRBV7-8,-,TRBJ2-1,CASSLERAEYSYNEQFF
TRBV5-1,-,TRBJ2-1,CASSPQGYDEQFF
TRBV27,-,TRBJ2-5,CASSSPSGRYQETQYF
TRBV6-5,once,TRBJ2-7,CASSSKTGGYEQYF
TRBV18,-,TRBJ1-2,CASSPGPGANYGYTF
TRBV5-1,-,TRBJ1-2,CASTRDRADGYTF
TRBV27,once,TRBJ2-1,CASSPPWDRGYNEQFF
TRBV19,-,TRBJ2-2,CASSDQGYPNTGELFF
TRBV28,-,TRBJ2-7,CASSLSRVEEGYEQYF
TRBV23-1,-,TRBJ2-3,CASSQVLAGNTDTQYF
TRBV19,-,TRBJ2-3,CASSPHTDTQYF
TRBV18,-,TRBJ1-3,CASSPPGTVSGNTIYF
TRBV15,once,TRBJ1-1,CATSGDRDTEAFF
TRBV18,-,TRBJ1-1,CASSPLSPGGGLMNTEAFF
TRBV9,-,TRBJ2-2,CASSVGTGGGDTGELFF
TRBV29-1,-,TRBJ2-7,CSARRDRGDYEQYF
TRBV9,-,TRBJ2-3,CASSALQGADTQYF
TRBV29-1,-,TRBJ1-2,CSVGGQSYGYTF
TRBV11-1,-,TRBJ2-5,CASSFQGGQETQYF
TRBV18,-,TRBJ2-3,CASSPTSGPDTQYF
TRBV6-5,-,TRBJ2-7,CASILAGGLYEQYF
TRBV7-2,few,TRBJ2-7,CASSLGTSGVYEQYF
TRBV24-1,-,TRBJ2-7,CATSDPQAPYEQYF
TRBV5-5,-,TRBJ1-2,CASRRLPYDRLGGYTF
TRBV28,-,TRBJ1-1,CASSLLLEGPNTEAFF
TRBV27,-,TRBJ1-2,CASSLQGQPNYGYTF
TRBV9,-,TRBJ2-1,CASSVEGGGNEQFF
TRBV19,-,TRBJ2-1,CAIHDPGDYYNEQFF
TRBV11-2,few,TRBJ2-7,CASSLEGAGTLYEQYF
TRBV19,-,TRBJ1-3,CASSIVSSSGNTIYF
TRBV18,-,TRBJ2-7,CASEASYPSYEQYF
TRBV29-1,-,TRBJ2-5,CSVQEGGPEETQYF
TRBV11-3,few,TRBJ2-2,CASSLAYGELFF
TRBV9,once,TRBJ2-5,CASSVGGSFQRETQYF
TRBV5-6,-,TRBJ1-6,CASSLRGAMNSPLHF
TRBV5-8,-,TRBJ2-5,CASSLPSGGPGETQYF
TRBV28,-,TRBJ1-6,CASSERTGLDNSPLHF
TRBV9,-,TRBJ2-2,CASSATPPFSVVGELFF
TRBV10-3,-,TRBJ1-1,CAISVQGRPTEAFF
TRBV19,-,TRBJ1-1,CASCPQATAEAFF
TRBV7-8,-,TRBJ1-2,CASSLDGPEGGYTF
TRBV10-3,-,TRBJ1-5,CAISEGLESKEQPQHF
TRBV5-1,-,TRBJ1-3,CASSPPYGGNTIYF
TRBV9,few,TRBJ1-3,CASSVVPADSGNTIYF
TRBV5-8,once,TRBJ2-3,CASSSWTPSTDTQYF
TRBV7-3,-,TRBJ2-1,CASSSSGSGSYNEQFF
TRBV6-5,-,TRBJ2-3,CASSYDRDRGTDTQYF
TRBV4-2,-,TRBJ1-6,CASSQVSLNNSPLHF
TRBV27,-,TRBJ2-7,CASSLGWGTSSYEQYF